The rows below give T cell receptor beta chains drawn from one sample of a study of OX40 agonist ivuxolimab in advanced cancers. Measured with immunoSEQ multiplex PCR; TCRdb has only the in-frame clones, and not every one. Among tens of thousands of clones listed, about 80% were seen once. Sequenced material: CD4+ or CD8+ T cells sorted from blood, taken in a trial of the OX40 agonist ivuxolimab. All receptors come from an adult with an advanced solid tumor such as melanoma, head and neck, liver or kidney cancer. CDR3s include the opening cysteine and the closing phenylalanine or tryptophan. The D gene is left open where the match is weak. Rows give clone size only sometimes, using once, few, many, or a class for an expanded clone.

len	d_gene	j_gene	v_gene	abundance	CDR3aa	CDR3nt
14	NA	TRBJ2-7	TRBV7-2	NA	CASSHVGGTYEQYF	TGTGCCAGCAGCCACGTGGGCGGTACCTACGAGCAGTACTTC
16	NA	TRBJ2-2	TRBV7-2	NA	CASSLVPWQSGGELFF	TGTGCCAGCAGCTTAGTTCCTTGGCAAAGTGGCGGGGAGCTGTTTTTT
13	NA	TRBJ2-1	TRBV6-4	NA	CASSDGQNYEQFF	TGTGCCAGCAGTGACGGGCAGAACTATGAGCAGTTCTTC
14	TRBD1	TRBJ2-5	TRBV7-8	NA	CASSLVAQGETQYF	TGTGCCAGCAGCTTAGTAGCACAGGGGGAGACCCAGTACTTC
15	TRBD1	TRBJ1-2	TRBV6-1	once	CASSFGQGGTYGYTF	TGTGCCAGCAGCTTCGGACAGGGGGGGACCTATGGCTACACCTTC
13	NA	TRBJ1-2	TRBV5-1	NA	CASSLDFSGSYTF	TGCGCCAGCAGCTTGGACTTCAGCGGTAGCTACACCTTC
14	NA	TRBJ1-2	TRBV5-4	NA	CASSRDRPNGGYTF	TGTGCCAGCAGCCGAGACAGGCCCAATGGGGGCTACACCTTC
16	TRBD1	TRBJ2-2	TRBV27	NA	CASSRDGTGRTGELFF	TGTGCCAGCAGCCGAGATGGGACAGGGCGGACCGGGGAGCTGTTTTTT
15	TRBD1	TRBJ2-1	TRBV30	NA	CAWSGQGALYNEQFF	TGTGCCTGGAGTGGACAGGGGGCCTTATACAATGAGCAGTTCTTC
14	NA	TRBJ1-2	TRBV18	NA	CASSLAQASYGYTF	TGTGCCAGCTCACTAGCCCAGGCTTCCTATGGCTACACCTTC
14	NA	TRBJ2-5	TRBV7-2	NA	CASSITSSRETQYF	TGTGCCAGCAGCATAACTAGCTCGCGAGAGACCCAGTACTTC
15	TRBD1	TRBJ2-7	TRBV19	NA	CASSRGTGQSYEQYF	TGTGCCAGTAGTAGGGGGACAGGGCAAAGCTACGAGCAGTACTTC
16	NA	TRBJ1-5	TRBV28	NA	CASSPRDGNSNQPQHF	TGTGCCAGCAGTCCCCGGGACGGAAATAGCAATCAGCCCCAGCATTTT
14	NA	TRBJ1-1	TRBV11-2	NA	CASSLGPGWTEAFF	TGTGCCAGCAGCTTAGGCCCGGGTTGGACTGAAGCTTTCTTT
14	TRBD2	TRBJ2-1	TRBV5-8	once	CASTKRGAGDEQFF	TGTGCCAGCACCAAGCGGGGGGCCGGGGATGAGCAGTTCTTC
14	TRBD1	TRBJ2-5	TRBV18	NA	CASSESGGSETQYF	TGTGCCAGCTCAGAGTCAGGGGGTTCGGAGACCCAGTACTTC
12	NA	TRBJ1-1	TRBV30	NA	CACNLWGTEAFF	TGTGCCTGTAATCTTTGGGGGACTGAAGCTTTCTTT
15	NA	TRBJ1-4	TRBV19	NA	CASSGRDATNEKLFF	TGTGCCAGTAGTGGGAGGGACGCAACTAATGAAAAACTGTTTTTT
14	NA	TRBJ2-1	TRBV2	NA	CASSLAGSYNEQFF	TGTGCCAGCAGTTTGGCAGGCTCCTACAATGAGCAGTTCTTC
14	NA	TRBJ1-2	TRBV27	NA	CASRRQNSRYGYTF	TGTGCCAGCAGACGACAGAATTCGAGATATGGCTACACCTTC
14	TRBD1	TRBJ2-7	TRBV28	NA	CASSFGTGKYEQYF	TGTGCCAGCAGTTTCGGGACAGGGAAATACGAGCAGTACTTC
15	NA	TRBJ2-7	TRBV6-1	NA	CASSEAGTEAYEQYF	TGTGCCAGCAGTGAAGCTGGGACCGAAGCCTACGAGCAGTACTTC
14	NA	TRBJ2-7	TRBV19	NA	CASSMAQNSYEQYF	TGTGCCAGTAGCATGGCCCAGAACTCCTACGAGCAGTACTTC
18	NA	TRBJ2-2	TRBV19	NA	CASSIVSQAYANTGELFF	TGTGCCAGTAGTATAGTGTCCCAGGCTTACGCGAACACCGGGGAGCTGTTTTTT